The sequence of this T cell receptor beta chain was determined in a study of CD8 T cells in Susac syndrome. Sequencing of TCR beta covered CD8+ and CD4+ T cells obtained from blood. The authors reverse transcribed roughly 0.5 to 1 ug RNA with random hexamers. Each CDR3 protein is one row after TCRdb ran MiXCR on the immunoSEQ multiplex PCR reads. The sample includes roughly 330,000 distinct CDR3 sequences, 92% of them seen just once. The germline V gene encodes CDR1 LNHDA and CDR2 SQIVND (reference sequence). The CDR3 is 17 residues long. V was clipped by 0 bases and J by 2 bases; unmatched bases: 2. This chain joins TRBV19 and TRBJ2-1; 12 bases agree with TRBD2. This sequence was found in a human donor with multiple sclerosis. Sequencing used CD4+ T cells from PBMCs. For the CDR3, the DNA is TGTGCCAGTAGTATAGATGGACTAGCGGGACCCTACAATGAGCAGTTCTTC. Its translation is CASSIDGLAGPYNEQFF.